This T cell receptor (beta chain) was found in a study of response to subunit inactivated influenza vaccine. General study findings and limits: Authors suggested seasonal influenza vaccinations each recruit few new T cells.

CDR1 and CDR2 from the germline V gene are MGHDK and SYGVNS. V lost 3 bases and J 2 bases, leaving 5 bases between the germline ends. This CDR3 is built from 12 residues. Note on this clonotype: Antigen specificity is unknown.

TCRdb processed the RT-PCR reads anew with MiXCR; each CDR3 protein has one entry. Counted here are over 750,000 distinct CDR3 sequences, 21% occurring once; the ten biggest clones make up about 9.4%. The TCR comes from a man aged 50-60 years who received an inactivated influenza vaccine. The specimen comprised PBMCs from blood, sampled around 5 days after vaccination. The chain combines TRBV25-1 with TRBJ2-7; D unclear. The CDR3 loop reads CASSDQPYEQYF. CDR3 nucleotides: TGTGCCAGCAGTGACCAACCCTACGAGCAGTACTTC.